The 26 T cell receptor beta chains below were found in one sample sequenced in a study of beta chain features in type 1 diabetes. Findings of the study overall: Significant though moderate, a shortening of TCRB CDR3s appeared in all four CD4+ subsets of Type 1 diabetes patients.

Investigators reverse transcribed all isolated RNA, so they sequenced expressed TCRB transcripts. The repertoire was sequenced with immunoSEQ multiplex PCR; TCRdb's copy has only in-frame clones and lacks some. This table holds about 170,000 clones, around 8% found once. Antigen specificity for these receptors is unknown. The sample comprised central memory CD4+ T cells from blood. These receptors were obtained from a woman aged 40-49 years with type 1 diabetes.

The gene calls are TRBV9 and TRBJ2-1; possibly TRBD2 for D (6 bases). The ends were cut back, 1 base at V and 10 bases at J, with 9 bases in the middle. Germline values: CDR1 SGDLS, CDR2 YYNGEE. This CDR3 comprises 12 residues. CDR3 DNA: TGTGCCAGCAGCGTACTGACTAGAGAGCAGTTCTTC. It is translated as CASSVLTREQFF.

This clone was found a few times. The chain uses TRBV29-1 and TRBJ1-4, with no clear D. The CDR3 runs 12 residues. Deletions cut 7 bases from V and 4 bases from J, with 10 bases between. In germline, CDR1 is SQVTM, CDR2 ANQGSEA. The CDR3 sequence: CSAVSVNEKLFF. In DNA form, the CDR3 reads TGCAGCGCGGTGTCGGTTAATGAAAAACTGTTTTTT. The full variable domain, completed using reference TRBV29-1 and TRBJ1-4, is SAVISQKPSRDICQRGTSLTIQCQVDSQVTMMFWYRQQPGQSLTLIATANQGSEATYESGFVIDKFPISRPNLTFSTLTVSNMSPEDSSIYLCSAVSVNEKLFFGSGTQLSVL.

This chain connects TRBV25-1 to TRBJ1-4; 9 bases align to TRBD1. Germline values: CDR1 MGHDK, CDR2 SYGVNS. Trimming took 4 bases from V and 6 from J; bases not matched to a gene: 6. The CDR3 spans 15 residues. CDR3 sequence (DNA): TGTGCCAGCAGTGGCTACAGGGGGCCCGATGAAAAACTGTTTTTT. Translating gives CASSGYRGPDEKLFF. The entire variable domain, with the rest obtained from reference TRBV25-1 and TRBJ1-4, is as follows: EADIYQTPRYLVIGTGKKITLECSQTMGHDKMYWYQQDPGMELHLIHYSYGVNSTEKGDLSSESTVSRIRTEHFPLTLESARPSHTSQYLCASSGYRGPDEKLFFGSGTQLSVL.

This clone was observed at least ten times. The chain combines TRBV9 with TRBJ2-3, with D possibly TRBD1 on 5 matching bases. The V gene lost 3 bases and the J gene lost 2 bases, with 7 bases spanning the gap. There are 13 residues in the CDR3. Germline assignment: CDR1 SGDLS and CDR2 YYNGEE. The CDR3 sequence is CASSEGPTDTQYF. The CDR3 bases are TGTGCCAGCAGCGAGGGGCCCACAGATACGCAGTATTTT.

The V and J genes are TRBV28 and TRBJ2-7; 7 positions match TRBD1. The CDR3 spans 15 residues. From germline, CDR1 is MDHEN and CDR2 SYDVKM. V dropped 6 bases and J dropped 3; count of bases not matched to a gene: 11. Written as DNA, the CDR3 is TGTGCCAGCAGCACCGGACAGGCCGTTTTCTACGAGCAGTACTTC. Residues: CASSTGQAVFYEQYF.

The V and J genes are TRBV6-6 and TRBJ1-1; a weak D match, TRBD1 (6 bases). V was clipped by 2 bases and J by 4 bases, with 11 bases between them. CDR3 length: 14 residues. Germline values: CDR1 MNHNY, CDR2 SVGAGI (reference sequence). The CDR3 protein is CASSYEGVGTEAFF. CDR3 bases: TGTGCCAGCAGTTACGAGGGGGTAGGCACTGAAGCTTTCTTT.

This clone was observed a handful of times. The CDR3 loop is CASSLASETQYF. The DNA for the CDR3 is TGTGCCAGCAGCTTAGCTAGCGAGACCCAGTACTTC. The chain uses TRBV7-9 and TRBJ2-5; D ambiguous. Germline V gene data show CDR1 as SEHNR and CDR2 as FQNEAQ (reference sequence). V shed 0 bases and J shed 5 bases, with 4 bases lying between them. The CDR3 extends over 12 amino acids.

This clone came up a few times. The chain employs TRBV4-2 and TRBJ1-5; D is perhaps TRBD1 (5 bases). CDR3 size: 15 residues. V was trimmed by 1 base and J by 9 bases, leaving 16 bases between them. The germline gives CDR1 LGHNA, CDR2 YNFKEQ. For the CDR3, the DNA is TGTGCCAGCAGCCAAGTTCAAGGGGAGGCGCGGCCCCAGCATTTT. Translating gives CASSQVQGEARPQHF.

This clone came up a few times. This sequence joins TRBV5-1 and TRBJ2-1; perhaps TRBD2 as D (6 bases). V was trimmed by 3 bases and J by 8 bases, leaving 15 bases between them. Germline V gene data show CDR1 as SGHRS and CDR2 as YFSETQ. The CDR3 sequence is 14 residues long. CDR3 region: CASSSGTPGDEQFF. CDR3 coding DNA: TGCGCCAGCAGCTCCGGGACCCCGGGGGATGAGCAGTTCTTC.

The chain recombines TRBV7-2 with TRBJ2-3, with 11 nucleotides matching TRBD2. J lost 6 bases, V lost 2 bases, and 10 bases had no gene match. Germline V lookup: CDR1 SGHTA, CDR2 FQGNSA. The CDR3 is 17 amino acids. CDR3 region: CASSLTSGSGVWDTQYF. The CDR3 region has the DNA TGTGCCAGCAGCTTAACTAGCGGGAGCGGAGTTTGGGATACGCAGTATTTT.

There are a few counts of this clone. The chain carries TRBV5-6 and TRBJ2-5, with 7 bases aligning to TRBD1. V was pared by 2 bases and J by 3 bases, with 4 bases of the junction left unmatched. Germline V gives CDR1 SGHDT, CDR2 YYEEEE. The CDR3 covers 14 residues. The DNA of the CDR3 is TGTGCCAGCAGCTTATCAGGGACAGAAGAGACCCAGTACTTC. It encodes CASSLSGTEETQYF.

V and J are TRBV4-2 and TRBJ1-6; D is ambiguous. V lost 0 bases to trimming and J lost 14 bases, with 17 bases between them. The CDR3 consists of 15 residues. Looked up from germline, CDR1 is LGHNA and CDR2 is YNFKEQ. CDR3 region: CASSQEGGRPWSLHF. Here the CDR3 DNA reads TGTGCCAGCAGCCAAGAGGGTGGCAGGCCCTGGTCCCTCCACTTT.

The gene calls are TRBV5-1 and TRBJ1-3; no clear D gene. Trimming left V 0 bases short and J 4 bases short, with 11 bases between. The CDR3 totals 15 residues. The V gene's germline CDR1 is SGHRS and CDR2 YFSETQ. Here the CDR3 DNA reads TGCGCCAGCAGCTTGGTTCCGGGATTCGGAAACACCATATATTTT. Its protein product is CASSLVPGFGNTIYF.

This clone was counted between two and nine times. The CDR3 DNA reads as TGTGCCAGCAGTGTACAACGCACTGAAGCTTTCTTT. Amino acids: CASSVQRTEAFF. The V call is TRBV28, the J call TRBJ1-1; D is uncertain. The CDR3 extends over 12 amino acids. Trimming pared 5 bases from V and 4 bases from J, leaving 8 bases between. Germline assignment: CDR1 MDHEN and CDR2 SYDVKM.

This chain links TRBV2 with TRBJ1-6; 7 bases map to TRBD1. V lost 5 bases and J lost 7; bases outside the gene matches: 8. The V gene's germline CDR1 is SNHLY and CDR2 FYNNEI. This CDR3 comprises 15 residues. CDR3 sequence (DNA): TGTGCCAGCAGTCCGACAGGGAAGATAAATTCACCCCTCCACTTT. It codes for CASSPTGKINSPLHF. The variable domain in full, completed from reference TRBV2 and TRBJ1-6, reads EPEVTQTPSHQVTQMGQEVILRCVPISNHLYFYWYRQILGQKVEFLVSFYNNEISEKSEIFDDQFSVERPDGSNFTLKIRSTKLEDSAMYFCASSPTGKINSPLHFGNGTRLTVT.

This clone has only a few counts. This chain links TRBV4-2 with TRBJ1-5, with 10 bases identical to TRBD1. Germline lookup yields CDR1 LGHNA and CDR2 YNFKEQ. This CDR3 has 18 amino acids. The junction had 10 bases not matched to a gene; V was cut back by 4 bases and J by 1 base. The CDR3 here is CASSPWTGGEGSNQPQHF. The DNA of the CDR3 is TGTGCCAGCAGCCCTTGGACAGGGGGTGAAGGAAGCAATCAGCCCCAGCATTTT.

This chain links TRBV4-2 with TRBJ1-2; TRBD1 agrees at 9 bases. J lost 5 bases, V lost 1 base, and 8 bases had no gene match. CDR1 is LGHNA, CDR2 YNFKEQ, per germline. This CDR3 is 16 amino acids long. DNA for the CDR3: TGTGCCAGCAGCCAAGCCTCACCGGGACAGGGATATGGCTACACCTTC. Its protein product is CASSQASPGQGYGYTF.

The chain links TRBV11-2 to TRBJ2-6; D gene ambiguous. Germline assignment: CDR1 SGHAT and CDR2 FQNNGV. This CDR3 is 14 amino acids long. V lost 6 bases and J 0 bases, leaving 6 bases between the germline ends. In DNA form, the CDR3 reads TGTGCCAGCAGAATCCACTCTGGGGCCAACGTCCTGACTTTC. Encoded protein: CASRIHSGANVLTF.

The CDR3 DNA reads as TGTGCCGGGGGGACAGGGCCAGATACGCAGTATTTT. This sequence encodes CAGGTGPDTQYF. The chain is built from TRBV6-6 and TRBJ2-3, with 9 bases lining up with TRBD1. Germline-derived CDR1 and CDR2 are MNHNY and SVGAGI (reference sequence). The CDR3 is 12 amino acids. The V gene end was trimmed by 11 bases and the J gene end by 4 bases; junction bases not matched to a gene: 4.

This sequence joins TRBV11-2 and TRBJ1-2; 7 nucleotides agree with TRBD1. Germline CDR1 is SGHAT and CDR2 is FQNNGV. The V gene end was trimmed by 3 bases and the J gene end by 4 bases; junction bases not matched to a gene: 8. The CDR3 sequence is 15 residues long. The CDR3 DNA is TGTGCCAGCAGCTTGGGGACAGTGAACTTCTATGGCTACACCTTC. It is translated as CASSLGTVNFYGYTF.

The chain recombines TRBV6-5 with TRBJ2-1, with a weak D call TRBD2 (5 bases). The CDR3 has 14 amino acids. The V and J ends lost 6 bases and 10 bases respectively, with 19 bases between them. Per germline, CDR1 MNHEY and CDR2 SVGAGI. The CDR3 spells CASSLDRTYREQFF. The CDR3, as DNA: TGTGCCAGCAGCCTGGACCGGACTTATAGGGAGCAGTTCTTC.

J is TRBJ1-5 and V is TRBV30; TRBD1 matches 10 bases. The CDR3 consists of 14 residues. The germline V gene encodes CDR1 GTSNPN and CDR2 SVGIG (reference sequence). J gave up 10 bases and V 2 bases, and 8 bases lay outside the gene matches. The CDR3 sequence: CAWSRDRGYEPQHF. CDR3 sequence (DNA): TGTGCCTGGAGTCGGGACAGGGGATACGAACCCCAGCATTTT.

This rearrangement joins TRBV7-2 to TRBJ2-2, with a tentative D call TRBD2 (6 bases). Germline values: CDR1 SGHTA, CDR2 FQGNSA. Trimming cost V 2 bases and J 3 bases, with 10 bases left between them. This CDR3 spans 15 amino acids. CDR3 sequence: CASSLWSGDTGELFF. As DNA, the CDR3 is TGTGCCAGCAGCTTATGGTCGGGGGACACCGGGGAGCTGTTTTTT. The whole variable domain, remainder taken from reference TRBV7-2 and TRBJ2-2, is GAGVSQSPSNKVTEKGKDVELRCDPISGHTALYWYRQSLGQGLEFLIYFQGNSAPDKSGLPSDRFSAERTGGSVSTLTIQRTQQEDSAVYLCASSLWSGDTGELFFGEGSRLTVL.

The V and J genes are TRBV27 and TRBJ2-2; no firm D call. With 5 bases removed from V and 0 bases from J, the gap between germline ends came to 13 bases. CDR1 is MNHEY and CDR2 is SMNVEV in the germline V gene (reference sequence). The CDR3 spans 16 residues. The CDR3: CASSRPLGANTGELFF. The CDR3 bases are TGTGCCAGCAGTCGCCCATTGGGCGCGAACACCGGGGAGCTGTTTTTT.

This clone was seen a few times. The J gene is TRBJ2-5, the V gene TRBV5-8, with D hard to call. This CDR3 comprises 11 residues. Germline loops: CDR1 SGHTS, CDR2 YDEGEE. V gave up 5 bases and J gave up 3 bases, with 5 bases separating them. The CDR3: CASRRKETQYF. CDR3 coding DNA: TGTGCCAGCAGGAGAAAAGAGACCCAGTACTTC.

The chain couples TRBV7-8 to TRBJ2-7; D is possibly TRBD2 (7 bases). Germline CDR1 and CDR2: SGHVS and FQNEAQ. The CDR3 length is 15 residues. The V and J ends lost 5 bases and 2 bases respectively, with 16 bases between them. CDR3 nucleotides: TGTGCCAGCAGCAAGGGGGGGGCTCCGACCTACGAGCAGTACTTC. Its translation is CASSKGGAPTYEQYF. Together with reference TRBV7-8 and TRBJ2-7, the CDR3 gives the full variable domain: GAGVSQSPRYKVAKRGQDVALRCDPISGHVSLFWYQQALGQGPEFLTYFQNEAQLDKSGLPSDRFFAERPEGSVSTLKIQRTQQEDSAVYLCASSKGGAPTYEQYFGPGTRLTVT.